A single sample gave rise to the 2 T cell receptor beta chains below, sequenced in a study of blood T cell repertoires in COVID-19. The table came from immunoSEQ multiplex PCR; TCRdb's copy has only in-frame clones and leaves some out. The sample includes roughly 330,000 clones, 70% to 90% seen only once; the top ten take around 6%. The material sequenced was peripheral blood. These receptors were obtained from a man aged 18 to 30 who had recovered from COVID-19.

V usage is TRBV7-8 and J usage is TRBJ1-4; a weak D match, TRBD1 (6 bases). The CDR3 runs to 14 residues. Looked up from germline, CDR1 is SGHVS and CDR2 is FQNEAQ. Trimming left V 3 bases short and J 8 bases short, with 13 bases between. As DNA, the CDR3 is TGTGCCAGCAGCTTGGGGGGGGCCAAGGAAAAACTGTTTTTT. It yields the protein CASSLGGAKEKLFF. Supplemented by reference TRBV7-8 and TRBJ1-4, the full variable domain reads GAGVSQSPRYKVAKRGQDVALRCDPISGHVSLFWYQQALGQGPEFLTYFQNEAQLDKSGLPSDRFFAERPEGSVSTLKIQRTQQEDSAVYLCASSLGGAKEKLFFGSGTQLSVL.

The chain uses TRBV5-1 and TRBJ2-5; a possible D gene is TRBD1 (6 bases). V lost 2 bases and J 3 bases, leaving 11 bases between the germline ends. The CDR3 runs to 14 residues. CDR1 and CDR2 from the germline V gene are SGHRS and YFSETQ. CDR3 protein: CASSLPGAEETQYF. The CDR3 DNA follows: TGCGCCAGCAGCTTACCAGGGGCGGAAGAGACCCAGTACTTC.